This TCR beta chain was documented in a study of T cell responses to AZD1222 COVID-19 vaccine. Notes on the study in general: AZD1222 recipients seropositive at baseline numbered only six or seven. Donors were chiefly white British, with a greater number of females, and clonal diversity was perhaps underestimated.

Second-dose groups at about 4 or about 12 weeks were pooled. About this clone itself: Its target is unknown.

The CDR3 totals 13 residues. V gave up 2 bases and J gave up 4 bases, with 7 bases separating them. Per the germline V gene, CDR1 is SGDLS and CDR2 is YYNGEE. Produced via immunoSEQ multiplex PCR; TCRdb's table is partial and in-frame only. The sample records roughly 54,000 clones, approximately 88% being singletons. V is TRBV9 and J is TRBJ1-3; D remains ambiguous. Sequencing used peripheral blood, obtained 28 days after the second AZD1222 dose. The clonotype was recovered from an adult who received the AZD1222 COVID-19 vaccine. CDR3 in amino acids: CASSVDQGNTIYF. CDR3 bases: TGTGCCAGCAGCGTGGATCAGGGAAACACCATATATTTT. The full variable domain, in which reference TRBV9 and TRBJ1-3 provide the parts outside the CDR3, is DSGVTQTPKHLITATGQRVTLRCSPRSGDLSVYWYQQSLDQGLQFLIQYYNGEERAKGNILERFSAQQFPDLHSELNLSSLELGDSALYFCASSVDQGNTIYFGEGSWLTVV.